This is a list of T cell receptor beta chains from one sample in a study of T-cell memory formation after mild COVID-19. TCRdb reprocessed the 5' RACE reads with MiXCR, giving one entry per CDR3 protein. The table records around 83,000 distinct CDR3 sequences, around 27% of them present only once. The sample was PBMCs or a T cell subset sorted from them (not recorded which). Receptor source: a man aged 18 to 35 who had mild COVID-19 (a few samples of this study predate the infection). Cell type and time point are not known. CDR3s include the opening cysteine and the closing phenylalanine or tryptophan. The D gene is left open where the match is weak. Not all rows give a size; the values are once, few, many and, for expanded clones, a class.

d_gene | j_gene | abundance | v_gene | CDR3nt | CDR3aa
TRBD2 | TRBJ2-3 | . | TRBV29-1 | TGCAGCGCCAGCGGGGGGGCCTTAGATACGCAGTATTTT | CSASGGALDTQYF
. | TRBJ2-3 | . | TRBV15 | TGTGCCACCAGCAGAGATGTCGGGGGGCCCGATACGCAGTATTTT | CATSRDVGGPDTQYF
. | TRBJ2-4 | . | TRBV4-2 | TGTGCCAGCAGCCAAGAAGGAAACATTCAGTACTTC | CASSQEGNIQYF
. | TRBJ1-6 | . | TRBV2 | TGTGCCAGCAGTGAAGTTAATTCACCCCTCCACTTT | CASSEVNSPLHF
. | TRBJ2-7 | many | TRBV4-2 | TGTGCCAGCAGCCAAGAGGTCCCAACCTACGAGCAGTACTTC | CASSQEVPTYEQYF
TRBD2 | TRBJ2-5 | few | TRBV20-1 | TGCAGTGCTAGAGACTCCGGGACTAGCGGGGGGCCCGGAGAGACCCAGTACTTC | CSARDSGTSGGPGETQYF
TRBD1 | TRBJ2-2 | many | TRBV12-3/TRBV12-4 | TGTGCCAGCAGCCCCCTGTGGGACAGGAGGAACACCGGGGAGCTGTTTTTT | CASSPLWDRRNTGELFF
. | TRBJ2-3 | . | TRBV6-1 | TGTGCCAGCAGTGAATACTCTCGGGCCGCCACAGATACGCAGTATTTT | CASSEYSRAATDTQYF
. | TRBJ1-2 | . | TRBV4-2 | TGTGCCAGCAGCCCTGGGACGTCAGGCTCTGGCTACACCTTC | CASSPGTSGSGYTF
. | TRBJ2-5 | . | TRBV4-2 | TGTGCCAGCAGCCTTGGACAGATGGGGGAGACCCAGTACTTC | CASSLGQMGETQYF
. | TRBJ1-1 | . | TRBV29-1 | TGCAGCACTTTAGGGGGAAGGGGCACTGAAGCTTTCTTT | CSTLGGRGTEAFF
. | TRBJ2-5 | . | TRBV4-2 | TGTGCCAGCAGCCTTCTCGGTAGACCACTTGAGACCCAGTACTTC | CASSLLGRPLETQYF
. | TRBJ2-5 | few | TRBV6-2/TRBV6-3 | TGTGCCAGCAGTTACTCGATTGCTCGGACAGAGACCCAGTACTTC | CASSYSIARTETQYF
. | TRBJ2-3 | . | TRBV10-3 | TGTGCCATCAGTGGCGCAGATACGCAGTATTTT | CAISGADTQYF
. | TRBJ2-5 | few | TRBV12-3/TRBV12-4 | TGTGCCAGCAGTAACATCCAGGGGGAGACCCAGTACTTC | CASSNIQGETQYF
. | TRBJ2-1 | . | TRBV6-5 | TGTGCCAGCAGTTACCGGACCGGAGGGACTTCCCATGAGCAGTTCTTC | CASSYRTGGTSHEQFF
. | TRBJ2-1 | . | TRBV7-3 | TGTGCCAGCAGCTTAAAGGGGGGAGACGAGCAGTTCTTC | CASSLKGGDEQFF
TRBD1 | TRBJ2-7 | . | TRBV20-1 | TGCAGTGCTAGAGATAGGGACAGGGCTACCTACGAGCAGTACTTC | CSARDRDRATYEQYF
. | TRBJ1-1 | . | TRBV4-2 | TGTGCCAGCAGCCAAGGAATCGGAGTTAACACTGAAGCTTTCTTT | CASSQGIGVNTEAFF
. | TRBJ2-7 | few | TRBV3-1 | TGTGCCAGCAGCCTTCTCGGGACACAGTACTTC | CASSLLGTQYF
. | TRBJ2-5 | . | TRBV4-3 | TGCGCCAGCAGCCAAGATCTGAGCCTCCAAGAGACCCAGTACTTC | CASSQDLSLQETQYF
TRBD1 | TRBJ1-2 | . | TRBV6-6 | TGTGCCAGCAAGGTCGAGACAGGGATTAGTGGCTACACCTTC | CASKVETGISGYTF
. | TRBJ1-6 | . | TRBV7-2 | TGTGCCAGCAGCTTAGTTCCCCAAATGGGGTCACCCCTCCACTTT | CASSLVPQMGSPLHF
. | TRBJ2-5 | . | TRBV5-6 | TGTGCCAGCAGCTTATCAGGTCGGCAAGAGACCCAGTACTTC | CASSLSGRQETQYF
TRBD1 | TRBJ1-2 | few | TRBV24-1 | TGTGCCACCAGGATCGATTATACCGGGACAGAGACTAACTATGGCTACACCTTC | CATRIDYTGTETNYGYTF
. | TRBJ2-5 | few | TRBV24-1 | TGTGCCACCAGTGATTTTGTTAGGGGTTACCAAGAGACCCAGTACTTC | CATSDFVRGYQETQYF
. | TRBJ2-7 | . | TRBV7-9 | TGTGCCAGCAGCTTAGGGGGACTTCATAGGGCCTACGAGCAGTACTTC | CASSLGGLHRAYEQYF
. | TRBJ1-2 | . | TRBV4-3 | TGCGCCAGCAGCCAAGAGGTTCCCGGGCGGGGCTACACCTTC | CASSQEVPGRGYTF
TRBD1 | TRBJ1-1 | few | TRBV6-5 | TGTGCCAGCAGTGACAGGGCTGGCACTGAAGCTTTCTTT | CASSDRAGTEAFF
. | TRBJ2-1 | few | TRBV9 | TGTGCCAGCAGCGCCAAGAATTCCCCCGTTCTGGAGCAGTTCTTC | CASSAKNSPVLEQFF
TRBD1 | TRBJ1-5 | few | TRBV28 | TGTGCCAGCAGTTTTGAGGGGGCTTATAGCAATCAGCCCCAGCATTTT | CASSFEGAYSNQPQHF
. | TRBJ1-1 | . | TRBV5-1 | TGCGCCAGCAGCTCCCAGGGTAACACTGAAGCTTTCTTT | CASSSQGNTEAFF
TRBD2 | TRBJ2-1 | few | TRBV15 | TGTGCCACCAGCCGAGAGCGGGGGGGAAGAGAGCAGTTCTTC | CATSRERGGREQFF
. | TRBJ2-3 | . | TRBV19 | TGTGCCAGTAGTGGGCTCGGGTTAATCGGGGATACGCAGTATTTT | CASSGLGLIGDTQYF
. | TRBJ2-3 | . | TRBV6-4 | TGTGCCAGCAGTGAGTTTGGAGCTAGCACAGATACGCAGTATTTT | CASSEFGASTDTQYF
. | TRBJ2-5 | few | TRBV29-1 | TGCAGCGTTCAGGGTATCATGGAGACCCAGTACTTC | CSVQGIMETQYF
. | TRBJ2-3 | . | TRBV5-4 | TGTGCCAGCAGCTTGGGGGACACCTCCACAGATACGCAGTATTTT | CASSLGDTSTDTQYF